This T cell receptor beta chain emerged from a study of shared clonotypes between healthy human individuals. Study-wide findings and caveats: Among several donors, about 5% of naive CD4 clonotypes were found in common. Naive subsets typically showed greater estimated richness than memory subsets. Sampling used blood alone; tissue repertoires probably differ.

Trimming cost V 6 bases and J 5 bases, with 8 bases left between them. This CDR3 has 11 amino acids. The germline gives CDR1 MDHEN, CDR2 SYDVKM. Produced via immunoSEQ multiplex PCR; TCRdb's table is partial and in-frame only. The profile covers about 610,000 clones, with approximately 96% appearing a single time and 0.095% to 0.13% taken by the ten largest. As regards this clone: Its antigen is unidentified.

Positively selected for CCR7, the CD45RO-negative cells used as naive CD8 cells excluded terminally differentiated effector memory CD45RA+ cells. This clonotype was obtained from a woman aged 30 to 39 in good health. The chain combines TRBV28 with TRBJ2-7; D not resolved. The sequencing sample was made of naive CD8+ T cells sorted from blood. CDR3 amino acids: CASRGGHEQYF. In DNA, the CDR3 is TGTGCCAGCAGGGGTGGCCACGAGCAGTACTTC. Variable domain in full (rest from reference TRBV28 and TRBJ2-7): DVKVTQSSRYLVKRTGEKVFLECVQDMDHENMFWYRQDPGLGLRLIYFSYDVKMKEKGDIPEGYSVSREKKERFSLILESASTNQTSMYLCASRGGHEQYFGPGTRLTVT.